Sequencing of this T cell receptor beta chain was carried out in a study of shared T cell receptors in the human thymus (dated by TCRdb to the early 2020s). A note on the overall study: The study examined how self-reactive, shared T-cell receptor alpha chains are generated in the human thymus.

A single count supports this clone. Its antigen remains unidentified. No much larger clonotype is one base removed from it; base qualities were not supplied. The CDR3 contains 16 residues, cysteine and phenylalanine counted. The DNA shown is the 48-base CDR3, in frame from base 1. Trimming removed 2 bases from V and 5 bases from J, leaving 19 bases between the germline ends. For CDR1 and CDR2, the germline V gene lists SGHAT and FQNNGV. The library was built by means of the immunoSEQ multiplex PCR assay. TCRdb's version of the immuneACCESS table is confined to in-frame rearrangements and falls short of the full clone set. An unresolved V gene accounts for under half of the shortfall where checked; the remainder is of unknown origin. The sample table lists over 450,000 clones, 75% to 85% of them with a count of one. The top ten clonotypes cover roughly 0.013% of the sample. These data also formed part of another study, on human thymus T cells. The second source states: In Finland, the donors were immunologically healthy infants who were having open corrective cardiac surgery for congenital heart defects. Thymus tissue was collected as surgical resects that were removed during corrective cardiac surgery. Usage of V and J gene segments appeared to be biased in both the thymic and the peripheral blood repertoires. The related research reported highly overlapping thymic TCR repertoires among unrelated individuals. The study used eight infant thymus samples plus four related peripheral blood samples to characterize TCR alpha and beta repertoires. Donor ages ranging from about 7 to 250 days were recorded, and 5 to 7 male and a couple of female infants were included in the cohort. Thymocytes were released mechanically from tissue and stored at -70 °C as pellets of 10-30 million cells. A QIAsymphony instrument was used to extract genomic DNA from frozen cell pellets. TCRB and TCRAD loci were amplified from a standardized quantity of quality-controlled genomic DNA using the immunoSEQ multiplex PCR assay. The amplicons covered the V(D)J region and were long enough to include the CDR3 and to identify the V and J genes. Through the commercial immunoSEQ service, the amplicons were sequenced on an Illumina platform. Primer bias and sequencing errors were corrected as previously described, and TCRAD and TCRB were defined on the basis of the IMGT database. Repertoires were analysed with immunoSEQ Analyzer 3.0 and VDJTools, covering basic statistics, V/J segment usage, diversity estimates, rarefaction and pairwise overlap. To estimate diversity, the Chao1, ChaoE, Efron-Thisted, Shannon and inverse Simpson indices were applied, and diversity was also estimated on datasets down-sampled to the smallest sample. Repertoire overlap used strict matching of CDR3 nucleotide sequence, V gene and J gene, with Jaccard-based multidimensional scaling clustering. On average, about 800,000 unique TCRB clonotypes were obtained from thymus samples, compared with about 84,000 from blood samples.

What was sequenced was thymocytes. The chain employs TRBV11-2 and TRBJ2-7, and possibly TRBD2, on 6 matching bases. The source of this sequence is a boy in the first two years of life with a congenital heart defect. Donor details come from another sample of the same person, matched by shared clones. The bases read TGTGCCAGCAGCTTATTAAATGGCGGGAATCAAGACGAGCAGTACTTC. This gives the protein CASSLLNGGNQDEQYF. Joined to the reference TRBV11-2 and TRBJ2-7 proteins, this CDR3 gives the full variable domain: EAGVAQSPRYKIIEKRQSVAFWCNPISGHATLYWYQQILGQGPKLLIQFQNNGVVDDSQLPKDRFSAERLKGVDSTLKIQPAKLEDSAVYLCASSLLNGGNQDEQYFGPGTRLTVT.